Below are 12 T cell receptor beta chains sequenced from a single sample in a study of T cell responses to AZD1222 COVID-19 vaccine. Only in-frame clones appear in the TCRdb table, and some are missing; sequencing was by immunoSEQ multiplex PCR. The sample has 140,000 or so clones, around 91% seen once. The specimen was peripheral blood, collected on day 0 of AZD1222 vaccination. The receptors here all came from an adult in good health.

The V gene is TRBV2, the J gene TRBJ2-1; unclear D gene. This CDR3 has 12 residues. V shed 6 bases and J shed 10 bases, with 13 bases lying between them. Germline values: CDR1 SNHLY, CDR2 FYNNEI. The CDR3 here is CASRWPDMEQFF. The CDR3 nucleotides read TGTGCCAGCAGGTGGCCTGATATGGAGCAGTTCTTC.

The chain joins TRBV18 to TRBJ2-5; possible D gene TRBD2, 6 bases. The CDR3 is made up of 16 amino acids. The germline V gene has CDR1 KGHSH and CDR2 LQKENI. V was trimmed by 6 bases and J by 7 bases, leaving 24 bases between them. The CDR3 reads CASSGPKDSGAGTQYF. The CDR3, as DNA: TGTGCCAGCTCGGGTCCCAAGGATAGCGGAGCTGGGACCCAGTACTTC.

The V gene is TRBV6-5, the J gene TRBJ1-1; D is unresolved. This CDR3 region has 15 residues. In germline, CDR1 is MNHEY, CDR2 SVGAGI. Between the trimmed V and J ends, which lost 6 bases and 5 bases, there was a span of 19 bases. The DNA of the CDR3 is TGTGCCAGCAGCTATTTAGACCTCAAGGAAACTGAAGCTTTCTTT. Its translation is CASSYLDLKETEAFF.

The genes are TRBV19 and TRBJ1-1, with D unresolved. Germline V gene data show CDR1 as LNHDA and CDR2 as SQIVND (reference sequence). Trimming cost V 3 bases and J 0 bases, with 8 bases left between them. This CDR3 comprises 14 residues. The CDR3 protein is CASSIQQMNTEAFF. The CDR3 nucleotides are TGTGCCAGTAGTATCCAACAGATGAACACTGAAGCTTTCTTT.

The CDR3 bases are TGTGCCAGCAGTTTAGGACCAATCTACGAGCAGTACTTC. Amino acid sequence: CASSLGPIYEQYF. The chain employs TRBV27 and TRBJ2-7; D is undetermined. V was pared by 2 bases and J by 3 bases, with 8 bases between. From germline, CDR1 is MNHEY and CDR2 SMNVEV (reference sequence). CDR3 size: 13 residues.

The chain recombines TRBV5-1 with TRBJ2-3; D is possibly TRBD1 (5 bases). The CDR3 sequence is 15 residues long. V was pared by 4 bases and J by 2 bases, with 14 bases between. Germline-derived CDR1 and CDR2 are SGHRS and YFSETQ. CDR3 protein: CASSTITGHTDTQYF. CDR3 DNA: TGCGCCAGCAGCACAATCACCGGACACACAGATACGCAGTATTTT.

In nucleotides, the CDR3 is TGTGCCAGCAGTGAAGTTCCAGCAACCTACGAGCAGTACTTC. It is translated as CASSEVPATYEQYF. The chain is built from TRBV6-1 and TRBJ2-7; no firm D call. The V gene's germline CDR1 is MNHNS and CDR2 SASEGT. The CDR3 runs to 14 residues. Trimming left V 1 base short and J 2 bases short, with 9 bases between.

The V gene is TRBV20-1, the J gene TRBJ2-7; possible D gene TRBD2, 5 bases. Germline values: CDR1 DFQATT, CDR2 SNEGSKA (reference sequence). This CDR3 region has 11 residues. Trimming removed 5 bases from V and 4 bases from J, with 9 bases in between. The CDR3 DNA reads TGCAGTGCTCTCACTAGTTACGAGCAGTACTTC. This codes for CSALTSYEQYF.

The chain couples TRBV6-5 to TRBJ1-2; no clear D. Trimming left V 6 bases short and J 6 bases short, with 11 bases between. CDR3 length: 12 amino acids. Looked up from germline, CDR1 is MNHEY and CDR2 is SVGAGI. The CDR3 coding sequence is TGTGCCAGCAGAGGGCCCGGGCATGGCTACACCTTC. Protein sequence: CASRGPGHGYTF.

The CDR3 loop is CATSDPGGARAGANVLTF. DNA of the CDR3: TGTGCCACCAGTGACCCCGGAGGGGCTAGGGCTGGGGCCAACGTCCTGACTTTC. The chain is built from TRBV24-1 and TRBJ2-6; possibly TRBD2 for D (6 bases). Germline V CDR1 and CDR2: KGHDR, SFDVKD. The germline V and J ends were trimmed by 4 bases and 2 bases, with 17 bases remaining between them. The CDR3 sequence is 18 residues long.

This clone was recorded only once. The chain employs TRBV6-6 and TRBJ2-7; D possibly corresponds to TRBD2 (5 bases). Trimming cost V 0 bases and J 6 bases, with 9 bases left between them. The CDR3 contains 13 residues. CDR1 is MNHNY and CDR2 is SVGAGI in the germline V gene (reference sequence). The CDR3 reads CASSYSFGIEQYF. The CDR3, as DNA: TGTGCCAGCAGTTACTCGTTCGGGATCGAGCAGTACTTC.

The rearrangement joins TRBV11-2 to TRBJ1-1; D is unresolved. CDR1 is SGHAT, CDR2 FQNNGV, per germline. The V gene lost 11 bases and the J gene lost 1 base, with 14 bases spanning the gap. This CDR3 region has 13 residues. The CDR3 sequence: CACVGLRNTEAFF. The CDR3 DNA reads as TGTGCCTGCGTGGGCCTAAGGAACACTGAAGCTTTCTTT. The full variable domain, in which reference TRBV11-2 and TRBJ1-1 provide the parts outside the CDR3, is EAGVAQSPRYKIIEKRQSVAFWCNPISGHATLYWYQQILGQGPKLLIQFQNNGVVDDSQLPKDRFSAERLKGVDSTLKIQPAKLEDSAVYLCACVGLRNTEAFFGQGTRLTVV.